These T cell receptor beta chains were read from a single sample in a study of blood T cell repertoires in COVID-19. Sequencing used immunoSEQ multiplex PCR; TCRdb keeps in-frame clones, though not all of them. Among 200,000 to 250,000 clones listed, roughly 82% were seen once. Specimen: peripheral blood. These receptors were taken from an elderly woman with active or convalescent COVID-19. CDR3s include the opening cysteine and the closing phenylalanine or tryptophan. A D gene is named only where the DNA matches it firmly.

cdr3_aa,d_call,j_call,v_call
CASSLAPGNTEAFF,-,TRBJ1-1,TRBV7-2
CASSLQPGQGAVNTEAFF,TRBD1,TRBJ1-1,TRBV5-1
CAIGTGSSYEQYF,TRBD1,TRBJ2-7,TRBV10-3
CAWRKLSSGNTIYF,-,TRBJ1-3,TRBV30
CASSSGLKQYF,-,TRBJ2-7,TRBV7-9
CASSALQGTGNTIYF,-,TRBJ1-3,TRBV9
CASSAISFFPGNTIYF,-,TRBJ1-3,TRBV9
CASSSRTGSGNTIYF,TRBD1,TRBJ1-3,TRBV2
CASSHRYGQEKSGANVLTF,TRBD1,TRBJ2-6,TRBV3-1/TRBV3-2
CASSSGLYPYEQYF,-,TRBJ2-7,TRBV5-6
CASSIWGSNQPQHF,-,TRBJ1-5,TRBV19
CASSGDRGSPLHF,TRBD1,TRBJ1-6,TRBV7-2
CSVEGWGRNYGYTF,-,TRBJ1-2,TRBV29-1
CASSLAGGGYEQYF,TRBD2,TRBJ2-7,TRBV5-1
CASSAAHRGGELFF,TRBD1,TRBJ2-2,TRBV2
CASSSQLQETQYF,-,TRBJ2-5,TRBV2
CSANTGFEQFF,-,TRBJ2-1,TRBV20-1
CASSLGLLAGVNHEQFF,TRBD2,TRBJ2-1,TRBV7-9
CASSPKDNAVYSNQPQHF,-,TRBJ1-5,TRBV7-9
CASSLPWGGLSNQPQHF,-,TRBJ1-5,TRBV28
CASSYSPSGSYNEQFF,TRBD2,TRBJ2-1,TRBV6-5
CASTLTGTVEAFF,-,TRBJ1-1,TRBV12-3/TRBV12-4
CASSREQGLNEKLFF,-,TRBJ1-4,TRBV5-4
CASSFRDSLNEQYF,TRBD1,TRBJ2-7,TRBV6-5
CASSEDTSNTEAFF,-,TRBJ1-1,TRBV5-1
CASSVEGGVPNQPQHF,-,TRBJ1-5,TRBV19
CASSFFSPVRGKLFF,-,TRBJ1-4,TRBV7-8
CASSYSIRAEFQPQHF,-,TRBJ1-5,TRBV6-6
CASSLVQAGDTGELFF,TRBD2,TRBJ2-2,TRBV28
CASSRDRTSSYEQYF,TRBD1,TRBJ2-7,TRBV5-1
CASSSTQGNTIYF,-,TRBJ1-3,TRBV6-5
CASSRSGTYAYEQYF,-,TRBJ2-7,TRBV28
CASSSTHVDTQYF,-,TRBJ2-3,TRBV28
CSVSAGGTEAFF,TRBD1,TRBJ1-1,TRBV29-1
CASSEGQNYGYTF,-,TRBJ1-2,TRBV2
CASSLEGREKLFF,-,TRBJ1-4,TRBV12-3/TRBV12-4
CASSEDTLTEAFF,-,TRBJ1-1,TRBV6-4
CASSIDAGTGDSPLHF,TRBD1,TRBJ1-6,TRBV19
CASSKQGPLYEQYF,-,TRBJ2-7,TRBV7-9
CASSLSSSTDTQYF,-,TRBJ2-3,TRBV7-2
CSVKRADTQYF,-,TRBJ2-3,TRBV20-1
CASSQDSATNEKLFF,-,TRBJ1-4,TRBV14
CASSQPTGGTGRNENTIYF,-,TRBJ1-3,TRBV23-1
CASSRQGDSPLHF,TRBD1,TRBJ1-6,TRBV6-5
CASSIPPYEGQPQHF,-,TRBJ1-5,TRBV19
CASSLPTTSLETQYF,-,TRBJ2-5,TRBV5-1
CASSRQVGTEAFF,-,TRBJ1-1,TRBV7-9
CASRTRGAVSTDTQYF,-,TRBJ2-3,TRBV23-1
CASSYRDMNNSPLHF,-,TRBJ1-6,TRBV7-9
CASSPVIGGANSPLHF,-,TRBJ1-6,TRBV3-1/TRBV3-2
CASSSAGSEDTQYF,-,TRBJ2-3,TRBV5-1
CASSRTGLNSPLHF,TRBD1,TRBJ1-6,TRBV19
CASSLAAVSGANVLTF,-,TRBJ2-6,TRBV7-9